The 12 T cell receptor beta chains reported below all come from one sample, sequenced in a study of metastatic and nonmetastatic thyroid tumors. TCRdb re-called the PCR reads with MiXCR. Here the sample spans approximately 24,000 clones, more than 20% being singletons. Patients underwent thyroid surgery, and none had received any treatment before it. Specimen: blood. These TCRs come from a male donor with papillary thyroid cancer or a benign thyroid nodule (not recorded which). Some clones in this sample may be carry-over from other donors' samples.

This clone was detected many times. CDR3 region: CSVRQPLTNTEAFF. The DNA for the CDR3 is TGCAGCGTTAGGCAACCACTCACGAACACTGAAGCTTTCTTT. V and J are TRBV29-1 and TRBJ1-1; D is uncertain. Germline CDR1 is SQVTM and CDR2 is ANQGSEA. Trimming pared 5 bases from V and 1 base from J, leaving 14 bases between. The CDR3 totals 14 residues.

This clone was detected ten times or more. This chain joins TRBV19 and TRBJ1-1; D is undetermined. The germline V gene encodes CDR1 LNHDA and CDR2 SQIVND (reference sequence). V lost 6 bases and J lost 0, with 17 bases in between. The CDR3 extends over 16 amino acids. CDR3 sequence reads: CASRQRAGNMNTEAFF. Written as DNA, the CDR3 is TGTGCCAGTAGGCAAAGAGCTGGAAATATGAACACTGAAGCTTTCTTT.

This clone was detected a few times. V and J are TRBV28 and TRBJ1-6; no reliable D call. Germline V gene data show CDR1 as MDHEN and CDR2 as SYDVKM. V shed 6 bases and J shed 5 bases, with 20 bases lying between them. The CDR3 sequence is 17 residues long. The DNA for the CDR3 is TGTGCCAGCAGCCCGTGCGCATCCGACGAAGATAATTCACCCCTCCACTTT. Residues: CASSPCASDEDNSPLHF.

In regard to this clone: A read error may explain this, as a much larger clone is one base away. The genes are TRBV14 and TRBJ2-7, with 9 bases fitting TRBD2. This CDR3 contains 14 residues. CDR1 and CDR2 from the germline V gene are SGHDN and FVKESK. CDR3 region: CASSPGLAGYGQYF. The CDR3 DNA sequence: TGTGCCAGCAGCCCGGGACTAGCAGGCTACGGGCAGTACTTC.

A single count supports this clone. With a much larger clone just one base away, this may be a read error. The V call is TRBV11-2, the J call TRBJ2-3; 9 positions match TRBD2. CDR1 and CDR2 from the germline V gene are SGHAT and FQNNGV. J lost 0 bases, V lost 0 bases, and 13 bases had no gene match. The CDR3 contains 20 residues. The CDR3 nucleotides are TGTGCCAGCAGCTTAGATTTTTTGGTTAGCGGGAGATCAAGCACAGATACGCAGTATTTT. Translation gives CASSLDFLVSGRSSTDTQYF.

This clone was recorded at least ten times. The chain couples TRBV12-5 to TRBJ2-1; TRBD2 agrees at 10 bases. The germline V gene encodes CDR1 LGHNT and CDR2 FRNRAP. Trimming at V came to 7 bases and at J to 4 bases, leaving 16 bases not matched to a gene. The CDR3 has 18 amino acids. The CDR3 sequence is CASATIPSGSFVYNEQFF. The CDR3, as DNA: TGTGCTAGTGCCACGATACCTAGCGGGAGCTTCGTATACAATGAGCAGTTCTTC.

This clone occurred a few times. The rearrangement uses TRBV6-1 and TRBJ2-7, with D hard to call. Germline V lookup: CDR1 MNHNS, CDR2 SASEGT. Trimming pared 8 bases from V and 13 bases from J, leaving 18 bases between. CDR3 length equals 11 residues. CDR3 nucleotides: TGTGCCAGCGGCAAGACCTACGAGCTTTACTTC. It specifies CASGKTYELYF.

This clone was counted ten times or more. This chain uses TRBV5-4 with TRBJ1-2; 7 bases map to TRBD1. The CDR3 spans 13 residues. V dropped 7 bases and J dropped 8; count of bases not matched to a gene: 11. CDR1 SGHNT and CDR2 YYREEE come from the germline V gene (reference sequence). In DNA form, the CDR3 reads TGTGCCAGCGGAGAGACAGGGCTGGGGGGCTACACCTTC. Protein sequence: CASGETGLGGYTF.

Ten or more counts support this clone. The chain carries TRBV12-3 or TRBV12-4 and TRBJ2-5; 11 bases agree with TRBD2. The ends lost 7 bases at V and 3 bases at J; junction bases unmatched: 4. The CDR3 is 14 amino acids. The CDR3 DNA reads TGTGCCAGCAAAAAACTAGCGGGAGAAGAGACCCAGTACTTC. It codes for CASKKLAGEETQYF.

The chain uses TRBV30 and TRBJ1-5, with 7 bases that match TRBD1. This CDR3 comprises 14 residues. Germline values: CDR1 GTSNPN, CDR2 SVGIG (reference sequence). Unmatched junction bases numbered 5, after V lost 6 bases and J lost 0 bases. The DNA of the CDR3 is TGTGCCTGCAGGGGACAGTTTAGCAATCAGCCCCAGCATTTT. The encoded protein is CACRGQFSNQPQHF.

This clone showed up many times. J is TRBJ1-4 and V is TRBV28, with D possibly TRBD1 on 5 matching bases. The CDR3 sequence is 14 residues long. V was clipped by 3 bases and J by 10 bases, with 15 bases between them. CDR1 MDHEN and CDR2 SYDVKM come from the germline V gene. CDR3 residues: CASSLGLKEGKLFF. CDR3 bases: TGTGCCAGCAGTTTGGGGCTGAAGGAGGGAAAACTGTTTTTT.

This clone occurred many times. The rearrangement links TRBV7-9 to TRBJ2-3, with no clear D. The CDR3 contains 13 residues. Per the germline V gene, CDR1 is SEHNR and CDR2 is FQNEAQ (reference sequence). Trimming shortened V by 1 base and J by 1 base, and 3 bases separated the two germline ends. The CDR3 reads CASSLGGTDTQYF. CDR3 DNA: TGTGCCAGCAGCTTAGGAGGCACAGATACGCAGTATTTT. The full variable domain, completed using reference TRBV7-9 and TRBJ2-3, is DTGVSQNPRHKITKRGQNVTFRCDPISEHNRLYWYRQTLGQGPEFLTYFQNEAQLEKSRLLSDRFSAERPKGSFSTLEIQRTEQGDSAMYLCASSLGGTDTQYFGPGTRLTVL.